These 32 T cell receptor beta chains were sequenced from one sample in a study of blood T cell repertoires in COVID-19. The repertoire was sequenced with immunoSEQ multiplex PCR; TCRdb's copy has only in-frame clones and lacks some. Counted here are 240,000 or so clones, around nine tenths occurring once; the ten biggest clones make up about 9.3%. Material: PBMCs or T cells enriched from blood (not recorded which). The receptors stem from a man between 35 and 55 years old who had recovered from COVID-19.

The chain links TRBV5-8 to TRBJ2-3; 10 bases map to TRBD2. The germline V gene has CDR1 SGHTS and CDR2 YDEGEE. This CDR3 region has 17 residues. Unmatched junction bases numbered 6, after V lost 0 bases and J lost 2 bases. The CDR3 DNA reads TGTGCCAGCAGCTTGGGGGGTGGACTAGCGGCCACAGATACGCAGTATTTT. It specifies CASSLGGGLAATDTQYF.

The chain recombines TRBV19 with TRBJ1-4; D is unclear. CDR3 size: 12 residues. Trimming removed 4 bases from V and 8 bases from J, with 8 bases in between. Germline lookup yields CDR1 LNHDA and CDR2 SQIVND (reference sequence). CDR3 DNA: TGTGCCAGTAGTAATACACAGGAAAAACTGTTTTTT. As protein: CASSNTQEKLFF. Variable domain in full (rest from reference TRBV19 and TRBJ1-4): DGGITQSPKYLFRKEGQNVTLSCEQNLNHDAMYWYRQDPGQGLRLIYYSQIVNDFQKGDIAEGYSVSREKKESFPLTVTSAQKNPTAFYLCASSNTQEKLFFGSGTQLSVL.

The chain joins TRBV7-8 to TRBJ1-2, with D perhaps matching TRBD1 (5 bases). The V gene's germline CDR1 is SGHVS and CDR2 FQNEAQ. This CDR3 is built from 14 residues. Trimming cost V 1 base and J 2 bases, with 8 bases left between them. The CDR3 DNA reads as TGTGCCAGCAGCTTAGTGGGGCAGAACTATGGCTACACCTTC. This gives the protein CASSLVGQNYGYTF.

The chain is built from TRBV5-1 and TRBJ2-7; D unclear. Germline CDR1 is SGHRS and CDR2 is YFSETQ. This CDR3 spans 13 amino acids. The ends were cut back, 0 bases at V and 0 bases at J, with 4 bases in the middle. The CDR3 nucleotides are TGCGCCAGCAGCTTGGCGGGCTCCTACGAGCAGTACTTC. Translation gives CASSLAGSYEQYF.

The chain recombines TRBV5-1 with TRBJ1-1, with D tentatively TRBD1 (5 bases). V lost 2 bases to trimming and J lost 3 bases, with 14 bases between them. The CDR3 is made up of 15 amino acids. Germline CDR1 is SGHRS and CDR2 is YFSETQ. CDR3 in amino acids: CASSFNYLGDTEAFF. CDR3 nucleotide sequence: TGCGCCAGCAGCTTTAATTATTTAGGGGACACTGAAGCTTTCTTT. Supplemented by reference TRBV5-1 and TRBJ1-1, the full variable domain reads KAGVTQTPRYLIKTRGQQVTLSCSPISGHRSVSWYQQTPGQGLQFLFEYFSETQRNKGNFPGRFSGRQFSNSRSEMNVSTLELGDSALYLCASSFNYLGDTEAFFGQGTRLTVV.

This clone has only one observation. The J gene is TRBJ2-7, the V gene TRBV7-9; 11 positions match TRBD1. CDR3 length equals 15 residues. CDR1 is SEHNR, CDR2 FQNEAQ, per germline (reference sequence). Unmatched junction bases numbered 2, after V lost 2 bases and J lost 2 bases. The CDR3 DNA reads as TGTGCCAGCAGCTTACCGGGACAGGGGGCCTACGAGCAGTACTTC. This gives the protein CASSLPGQGAYEQYF.

The chain carries TRBV5-8 and TRBJ2-4, with 10 bases that match TRBD1. This CDR3 comprises 14 residues. Germline V gives CDR1 SGHTS, CDR2 YDEGEE. The junction had 3 bases not matched to a gene; V was cut back by 4 bases and J by 5 bases. CDR3 loop: CASSPGQGQNIQYF. The CDR3 nucleotides are TGTGCCAGCAGCCCGGGACAGGGGCAAAACATTCAGTACTTC.

The genes are TRBV5-1 and TRBJ2-1; 10 nucleotides line up with TRBD2. Germline V gives CDR1 SGHRS, CDR2 YFSETQ. The CDR3 covers 17 residues. V lost 0 bases, J lost 5 bases, and 8 bases stayed unmatched. CDR3 residues: CASSLALTSGVDNEQFF. CDR3 DNA sequence: TGCGCCAGCAGCTTGGCCCTTACTAGCGGGGTTGACAATGAGCAGTTCTTC.

The genes are TRBV9 and TRBJ2-3, with D hard to call. The CDR3 consists of 18 residues. Germline V CDR1 and CDR2: SGDLS, YYNGEE. Trimming shortened V by 0 bases and J by 2 bases, and 19 bases separated the two germline ends. The CDR3 sequence: CASSVVPYQETDTDTQYF. CDR3 nucleotides: TGTGCCAGCAGCGTAGTCCCTTATCAGGAAACGGACACAGATACGCAGTATTTT.

V usage is TRBV7-8 and J usage is TRBJ2-2; D is undetermined. The CDR3 runs to 15 residues. V shed 3 bases and J shed 1 base, with 9 bases lying between them. The germline V gene encodes CDR1 SGHVS and CDR2 FQNEAQ. The CDR3 loop reads CASSFISRNTGELFF. For the CDR3, the DNA is TGTGCCAGCAGCTTCATTTCCAGGAACACCGGGGAGCTGTTTTTT. Combining the CDR3 with reference TRBV7-8 and TRBJ2-2 gives the whole variable domain GAGVSQSPRYKVAKRGQDVALRCDPISGHVSLFWYQQALGQGPEFLTYFQNEAQLDKSGLPSDRFFAERPEGSVSTLKIQRTQQEDSAVYLCASSFISRNTGELFFGEGSRLTVL.

This chain links TRBV9 with TRBJ2-2; possibly TRBD1 for D (5 bases). Per germline, CDR1 SGDLS and CDR2 YYNGEE. Trimming removed 4 bases at V and 6 bases at J, with 13 bases between. This CDR3 spans 14 amino acids. CDR3 amino acids: CASSSSMGPGELFF. The CDR3 region has the DNA TGTGCCAGCAGCTCCAGTATGGGGCCCGGGGAGCTGTTTTTT.

V and J are TRBV6-5 and TRBJ2-7, with 10 bases identical to TRBD1. Germline trimming cut 6 bases from V and 4 bases from J; bases unmatched to any gene: 6. Looked up from germline, CDR1 is MNHEY and CDR2 is SVGAGI. This CDR3 has 14 residues. The CDR3 here is CASRPTGGVYEQYF. The CDR3 coding sequence is TGTGCCAGCAGGCCGACAGGGGGCGTTTACGAGCAGTACTTC.

The chain recombines TRBV18 with TRBJ2-3, with D perhaps TRBD1 (6 bases). The length of the CDR3 is 15 residues. The germline V gene has CDR1 KGHSH and CDR2 LQKENI. The V end was cut by 0 bases, the J end by 4 bases, with 11 bases between. Here the CDR3 reads CASSPPTGVADTQYF. The CDR3, as DNA: TGTGCCAGCTCACCACCGACAGGAGTAGCAGATACGCAGTATTTT.

The chain has TRBV4-1 and TRBJ2-3, with 7 positions matching TRBD2. The CDR3 is 19 residues long. Losses at the gene ends were 0 bases for V and 8 bases for J; bases not matched to a gene: 20. Per the germline V gene, CDR1 is MGHRA and CDR2 is YSYEKL. The CDR3 bases are TGCGCCAGCAGCCAAGATCAGACGTGGAGCGGGGCTATTGGTGGTACGCAGTATTTT. This translates into CASSQDQTWSGAIGGTQYF.

This chain links TRBV28 with TRBJ1-4; D may be TRBD1 (5 bases). V shed 4 bases and J shed 5 bases, with 14 bases lying between them. CDR1 is MDHEN and CDR2 is SYDVKM in the germline V gene. The length of the CDR3 is 15 residues. In DNA, the CDR3 is TGTGCCAGCAGTTCCTACAGGCGTCCGAATGAAAAACTGTTTTTT. It encodes CASSSYRRPNEKLFF.

CDR3 sequence reads: CASSFDNSKNIQYF. As DNA, the CDR3 is TGTGCCAGCAGCTTTGACAACTCCAAAAACATTCAGTACTTC. This chain connects TRBV5-4 to TRBJ2-4; D is uncertain. Trimming left V 2 bases short and J 2 bases short, with 8 bases between. Germline CDR1 and CDR2: SGHNT and YYREEE (reference sequence). CDR3 size: 14 residues.

This rearrangement joins TRBV7-2 to TRBJ2-1; TRBD2 agrees at 8 bases. V gave up 5 bases and J gave up 2 bases; unmatched junction bases: 5. The CDR3 totals 15 residues. Per germline, CDR1 SGHTA and CDR2 FQGNSA. The CDR3 sequence is CASSEASGPYNEQFF. The DNA for the CDR3 is TGTGCCAGCAGCGAAGCTAGCGGGCCCTACAATGAGCAGTTCTTC.

This sequence joins TRBV18 and TRBJ2-1, with 9 bases that match TRBD1. Germline V CDR1 and CDR2: KGHSH, LQKENI. The trim removed 2 bases at V and 2 bases at J, leaving 13 bases unmatched. This CDR3 has 19 residues. The CDR3 region is CASSPIVWTGDQPYNEQFF. In DNA, the CDR3 is TGTGCCAGCTCACCAATTGTATGGACAGGGGACCAGCCCTACAATGAGCAGTTCTTC.

The rearrangement links TRBV7-9 to TRBJ1-2; 8 bases agree with TRBD1. Germline trimming cut 5 bases from V and 3 bases from J; bases unmatched to any gene: 11. Germline V gene data show CDR1 as SEHNR and CDR2 as FQNEAQ (reference sequence). This CDR3 is 16 amino acids long. The CDR3 here is CASSPGQGLSYYGYTF. The CDR3 coding sequence is TGTGCCAGCAGCCCAGGACAGGGATTATCATACTATGGCTACACCTTC.

V is TRBV30 and J is TRBJ2-7; D gene unclear. The germline V gene has CDR1 GTSNPN and CDR2 SVGIG (reference sequence). The CDR3 sequence is 11 residues long. V was clipped by 1 base and J by 6 bases, with 7 bases between them. CDR3 nucleotide sequence: TGTGCCTGGAGTGGCAGTATCGAGCAGTACTTC. As protein: CAWSGSIEQYF.

V usage is TRBV9 and J usage is TRBJ1-1, with D tentatively TRBD1 (5 bases). CDR1 and CDR2 from the germline V gene are SGDLS and YYNGEE. V lost 0 bases and J lost 2, with 11 bases in between. CDR3 size: 15 residues. CDR3 protein: CASSVGPTVNTEAFF. The CDR3 nucleotides are TGTGCCAGCAGCGTAGGGCCGACAGTAAACACTGAAGCTTTCTTT.

The chain has TRBV19 and TRBJ1-2; D uncertain. The V gene lost 7 bases and the J gene lost 0 bases, with 9 bases spanning the gap. Germline V gives CDR1 LNHDA, CDR2 SQIVND (reference sequence). This CDR3 comprises 13 residues. Here the CDR3 reads CASMTFPNYGYTF. The CDR3 DNA is TGTGCCAGTATGACATTTCCTAACTATGGCTACACCTTC. Combining the CDR3 with reference TRBV19 and TRBJ1-2 gives the whole variable domain DGGITQSPKYLFRKEGQNVTLSCEQNLNHDAMYWYRQDPGQGLRLIYYSQIVNDFQKGDIAEGYSVSREKKESFPLTVTSAQKNPTAFYLCASMTFPNYGYTFGSGTRLTVV.

This chain uses TRBV7-6 with TRBJ2-5; 15 bases fit TRBD2. The CDR3 is 15 amino acids. The V and J ends lost 5 bases and 6 bases, in that order; junction bases with no gene match: 4. Germline V gene data show CDR1 as SGHVS and CDR2 as FNYEAQ. The CDR3 reads CASSAGLAGGKTQYF. For the CDR3, the DNA is TGTGCCAGCAGCGCGGGACTAGCGGGGGGAAAGACCCAGTACTTC.

V usage is TRBV19 and J usage is TRBJ1-4; 8 bases agree with TRBD1. After removal of 4 bases from V and 8 bases from J, the junction contained 12 bases not matched to a gene. Germline V gives CDR1 LNHDA, CDR2 SQIVND (reference sequence). The CDR3 loop spans 16 amino acids. The CDR3 here is CASSTGGQVAGEKLFF. Here the CDR3 DNA reads TGTGCCAGTAGTACAGGGGGCCAGGTAGCTGGAGAAAAACTGTTTTTT.

The chain has TRBV13 and TRBJ1-2, with 9 bases fitting TRBD1. Germline V gives CDR1 PRHDT, CDR2 FYEKMQ (reference sequence). The junction had 6 bases not matched to a gene; V was cut back by 6 bases and J by 7 bases. The length of the CDR3 is 13 residues. The CDR3 region is CASRTGTGSGYTF. CDR3 sequence (DNA): TGTGCCAGCAGAACCGGGACAGGGAGTGGCTACACCTTC.

For the CDR3, the DNA is TGTGCCAGCAGTTTATCGGGAGAGGACTACGAGCAGTACTTC. Its translation is CASSLSGEDYEQYF. This chain uses TRBV28 with TRBJ2-7; D perhaps matches TRBD2 (6 bases). The CDR3 spans 14 residues. The germline gives CDR1 MDHEN, CDR2 SYDVKM. V lost 1 base and J lost 3, with 10 bases in between.

The chain is built from TRBV6-5 and TRBJ2-3; weak D call: TRBD2 (6 bases). Trimming left V 0 bases short and J 4 bases short, with 14 bases between. CDR1 and CDR2 from the germline V gene are MNHEY and SVGAGI. The CDR3 spans 16 residues. The CDR3 reads CASSYSWLASADTQYF. In DNA, the CDR3 is TGTGCCAGCAGTTACTCCTGGCTAGCGAGCGCAGATACGCAGTATTTT.

The gene calls are TRBV5-1 and TRBJ2-1, with TRBD1 matching over 11 bases. Germline CDR1 SGHRS, CDR2 YFSETQ. CDR3 length equals 22 residues. Trimming cost V 4 bases and J 0 bases; bases outside gene matches: 21. In DNA, the CDR3 is TGCGCCAGCAGCGTGACGCTGGGGCCGGGACAGGGGGTTGTGGGCTCCTACAATGAGCAGTTCTTC. It translates to CASSVTLGPGQGVVGSYNEQFF.

The gene calls are TRBV7-2 and TRBJ1-1; D gene ambiguous. V shed 5 bases and J shed 1 base, with 8 bases lying between them. This CDR3 is built from 13 residues. The germline V gene encodes CDR1 SGHTA and CDR2 FQGNSA. CDR3 nucleotide sequence: TGTGCCAGCAGCACCGACACGAACACTGAAGCTTTCTTT. As protein: CASSTDTNTEAFF.

A word on this clone: One junction end disagrees with the germline gene, perhaps due to a read error. This chain links TRBV7-3 with TRBJ2-7; the match to TRBD2 covers 14 bases. Germline CDR1 reads SGHTA; CDR2 reads FQGTGA. The CDR3 has 15 amino acids. CDR3 bases: TGTGCCAGCAGCTCCTCGGGGACTAGCGGGGGCCCACCCTATTTC. Protein: CASSSSGTSGGPPYF.

This sequence joins TRBV5-1 and TRBJ2-1; 7 positions agree with TRBD1. Trimming cost V 0 bases and J 2 bases; bases outside gene matches: 2. This CDR3 spans 15 amino acids. From germline, CDR1 is SGHRS and CDR2 YFSETQ. The DNA of the CDR3 is TGCGCCAGCAGCTTGGGGGACAGCGCCTACAATGAGCAGTTCTTC. Residues: CASSLGDSAYNEQFF.

The chain recombines TRBV7-2 with TRBJ2-5; tentative D call: TRBD1 (5 bases). CDR3 length equals 13 residues. The ends were cut back, 6 bases at V and 3 bases at J, with 11 bases in the middle. Per the germline V gene, CDR1 is SGHTA and CDR2 is FQGNSA. The DNA for the CDR3 is TGTGCCAGCAGAGTAGGGGAAAAAGAGACCCAGTACTTC. This gives the protein CASRVGEKETQYF.